Following are 27 T cell receptor beta chains from one sample sequenced in a study of shared clonotypes between healthy human individuals. Method: immunoSEQ multiplex PCR; TCRdb's copy keeps in-frame clones and lacks some. The table shows about 2,200,000 clones, with around 93% occurring only once. The naive CD8 population came from CD45RO-negative cells selected for CCR7, without terminally differentiated effector memory CD45RA+ cells. Material: naive CD8+ T cells from PBMCs. The receptors derive from a man between 18 and 35 years old in good health. Some clones in this sample may be carry-over from other donors' samples.

The chain recombines TRBV7-9 with TRBJ2-1, with no clear D. Germline-derived CDR1 and CDR2 are SEHNR and FQNEAQ (reference sequence). V was trimmed by 3 bases and J by 7 bases, leaving 13 bases between them. The CDR3 is 14 amino acids. CDR3 protein: CASSFMDEGNEQFF. The CDR3 coding sequence is TGTGCCAGCAGCTTCATGGACGAAGGGAATGAGCAGTTCTTC. The variable domain in full, completed from reference TRBV7-9 and TRBJ2-1, reads DTGVSQNPRHKITKRGQNVTFRCDPISEHNRLYWYRQTLGQGPEFLTYFQNEAQLEKSRLLSDRFSAERPKGSFSTLEIQRTEQGDSAMYLCASSFMDEGNEQFFGPGTRLTVL.

The chain is built from TRBV18 and TRBJ1-3, with 8 bases fitting TRBD1. CDR1 and CDR2 (germline): KGHSH, LQKENI. V shed 4 bases and J 1 base; nucleotides not matched to a gene: 3. This CDR3 contains 15 residues. CDR3 amino acids: CASSRTGTSGNTIYF. The DNA for the CDR3 is TGTGCCAGCTCACGGACAGGGACTTCTGGAAACACCATATATTTT.

This rearrangement joins TRBV7-6 to TRBJ2-1, with TRBD2 matching over 8 bases. With 5 bases clipped from V and 0 bases from J, the junction kept 18 bases outside the gene matches. The CDR3 spans 20 residues. The germline V gene encodes CDR1 SGHVS and CDR2 FNYEAQ. DNA for the CDR3: TGTGCCAGCAGCCCGGGAGGACTAGCCAGACGGCTAGGCTCCTACAATGAGCAGTTCTTC. It is translated as CASSPGGLARRLGSYNEQFF.

The chain links TRBV7-9 to TRBJ2-7; D gene ambiguous. The CDR3 extends over 14 amino acids. Looked up from germline, CDR1 is SEHNR and CDR2 is FQNEAQ (reference sequence). V lost 2 bases, J lost 2 bases, and 10 bases lay in between. The CDR3 DNA reads TGTGCCAGCAGCTTACGGTACGGCGCCTACGAGCAGTACTTC. This gives the protein CASSLRYGAYEQYF.

The chain joins TRBV9 to TRBJ2-3; D perhaps matches TRBD2 (7 bases). Trimming left V 3 bases short and J 6 bases short, with 17 bases between. Germline V lookup: CDR1 SGDLS, CDR2 YYNGEE. This CDR3 is built from 15 residues. CDR3 amino acids: CASSAGTTGADTQYF. CDR3 coding DNA: TGTGCCAGCAGCGCCGGGACTACGGGGGCGGATACGCAGTATTTT.

On this clone: Distinct nucleotide sequences in the sample also encode this CDR3. The chain recombines TRBV29-1 with TRBJ2-7; D remains unclear. Germline loops: CDR1 SQVTM, CDR2 ANQGSEA. Trimming took off 1 base at V and 4 bases at J, with 5 bases between the two ends. The CDR3 runs 11 residues. For the CDR3, the DNA is TGCAGCGTTGAAGGGCGGTACGAGCAGTACTTC. It yields the protein CSVEGRYEQYF.

This clone has only one observation. The genes are TRBV9 and TRBJ2-2, with D tentatively TRBD2 (5 bases). The CDR3 is 15 amino acids. The germline V gene has CDR1 SGDLS and CDR2 YYNGEE. Trimming left V 4 bases short and J 5 bases short, with 15 bases between. The chain's CDR3 is CASSKSGFVTGELFF. Written as DNA, the CDR3 is TGTGCCAGCAGCAAATCGGGGTTCGTTACCGGGGAGCTGTTTTTT.

The chain is built from TRBV7-8 and TRBJ2-1, with 10 bases fitting TRBD2. Germline trimming cut 5 bases from V and 3 bases from J; bases unmatched to any gene: 7. The CDR3 extends over 16 amino acids. The germline gives CDR1 SGHVS, CDR2 FQNEAQ. The CDR3 coding sequence is TGTGCCAGCAGCGCACCGGGACTAGCGATCTACAATGAGCAGTTCTTC. This gives the protein CASSAPGLAIYNEQFF.

V gene TRBV2 combines with J gene TRBJ2-2; 8 bases are a match to TRBD2. Germline V CDR1 and CDR2: SNHLY, FYNNEI. The CDR3 contains 17 residues. V gave up 0 bases and J gave up 1 base; unmatched junction bases: 4. Here the CDR3 reads CASSEALAGGNTGELFF. CDR3 sequence (DNA): TGTGCCAGCAGTGAAGCGCTTGCGGGAGGGAACACCGGGGAGCTGTTTTTT.

The V call is TRBV9, the J call TRBJ2-1, with 9 bases that match TRBD1. The CDR3 sequence is 15 residues long. Trimming cost V 2 bases and J 8 bases; bases outside gene matches: 8. Germline assignment: CDR1 SGDLS and CDR2 YYNGEE. The CDR3 DNA reads TGTGCCAGCAGCGTCAAGGACAGGGGTGGTGATGAGCAGTTCTTC. Translating it yields CASSVKDRGGDEQFF.

The chain has TRBV6-1 and TRBJ1-5; D not resolved. CDR1 and CDR2 from the germline V gene are MNHNS and SASEGT. Trimming stripped 4 bases from V and 0 bases from J, with 10 bases between. The CDR3 spans 15 residues. The CDR3 reads CASSVWRNSNQPQHF. The CDR3, as DNA: TGTGCCAGCAGTGTCTGGAGAAATAGCAATCAGCCCCAGCATTTT.

The chain uses TRBV29-1 and TRBJ2-7; the D gene is possibly TRBD1 (5 bases). With 7 bases removed from V and 1 base from J, the gap between germline ends came to 14 bases. Looked up from germline, CDR1 is SQVTM and CDR2 is ANQGSEA. The CDR3 loop spans 13 amino acids. CDR3 sequence (DNA): TGCAGCGCCGTGACAGACAGTTCCTACGAGCAGTACTTC. Translated: CSAVTDSSYEQYF.

V and J are TRBV7-2 and TRBJ2-1; D unclear. This CDR3 region has 14 residues. Germline lookup yields CDR1 SGHTA and CDR2 FQGNSA. V was trimmed by 5 bases and J by 5 bases, leaving 13 bases between them. The CDR3 loop reads CASSPSGIHNEQFF. The CDR3 DNA is TGTGCCAGCAGCCCTTCTGGTATCCACAATGAGCAGTTCTTC.

The gene calls are TRBV5-6 and TRBJ2-5; tentative D call: TRBD1 (5 bases). CDR3 length equals 14 residues. Germline V CDR1 and CDR2: SGHDT, YYEEEE. V was cut by 0 bases and J by 5 bases, with 11 bases left in between. CDR3 DNA sequence: TGTGCCAGCAGCTTGGAATGGGGCGAGGAGACCCAGTACTTC. This codes for CASSLEWGEETQYF.

The genes are TRBV29-1 and TRBJ1-1, with 7 nucleotides matching TRBD1. V gave up 7 bases and J gave up 5 bases; unmatched junction bases: 10. Germline V CDR1 and CDR2: SQVTM, ANQGSEA. The CDR3 consists of 13 residues. The CDR3 is CSGQGPGETEAFF. The DNA for the CDR3 is TGCAGCGGACAGGGTCCTGGGGAAACTGAAGCTTTCTTT.

The chain employs TRBV11-2 and TRBJ2-5; unclear D gene. Germline V gene data show CDR1 as SGHAT and CDR2 as FQNNGV. This CDR3 is built from 16 residues. V gave up 0 bases and J gave up 5 bases, with 16 bases separating them. The CDR3 DNA sequence: TGTGCCAGCAGCTTAGATCCGATACGGGCTGGGGAGACCCAGTACTTC. It codes for CASSLDPIRAGETQYF.

This chain joins TRBV4-2 and TRBJ1-4; D unclear. Germline V gene sequence: CDR1 LGHNA, CDR2 YNFKEQ. V shed 0 bases and J shed 7 bases, with 6 bases lying between them. This CDR3 comprises 13 residues. CDR3 sequence: CASSQELAEKLFF. The CDR3 DNA reads as TGTGCCAGCAGCCAAGAGTTGGCTGAAAAACTGTTTTTT.

This chain connects TRBV11-2 to TRBJ1-1; perhaps TRBD1 as D (5 bases). Trimming left V 3 bases short and J 5 bases short, with 7 bases between. The germline CDR1 and CDR2 sequences are SGHAT and FQNNGV. The CDR3 runs to 12 residues. Here the CDR3 reads CASSFSGTEAFF. The CDR3 DNA sequence: TGTGCCAGCAGCTTCTCAGGGACTGAAGCTTTCTTT.

This clone was detected only once. Other DNA sequences from this sample encode an identical CDR3 as well. The J gene is TRBJ2-7, the V gene TRBV9; 9 bases are shared with TRBD1. V lost 0 bases and J lost 3; bases outside the gene matches: 4. The CDR3 is 15 residues long. Per the germline V gene, CDR1 is SGDLS and CDR2 is YYNGEE. DNA of the CDR3: TGTGCCAGCAGCGTAGTGCCGGGACAGGGCTACGAGCAGTACTTC. As protein: CASSVVPGQGYEQYF. The entire variable domain, with the rest obtained from reference TRBV9 and TRBJ2-7, is as follows: DSGVTQTPKHLITATGQRVTLRCSPRSGDLSVYWYQQSLDQGLQFLIQYYNGEERAKGNILERFSAQQFPDLHSELNLSSLELGDSALYFCASSVVPGQGYEQYFGPGTRLTVT.

This rearrangement joins TRBV7-8 to TRBJ2-7; no clear D. CDR3 length equals 12 residues. V gave up 5 bases and J gave up 4 bases, with 9 bases separating them. In germline, CDR1 is SGHVS, CDR2 FQNEAQ. CDR3 loop: CASSILEYEQYF. The CDR3 DNA reads TGTGCCAGCAGCATACTGGAGTACGAGCAGTACTTC.

This chain connects TRBV25-1 to TRBJ1-1; possible D gene TRBD1, 5 bases. The germline CDR1 and CDR2 sequences are MGHDK and SYGVNS. The CDR3 has 12 residues. The V end lost 9 bases, the J end lost 1 base, and 9 bases lay between the germline ends. The CDR3 reads CASRGTNTEAFF. The CDR3 nucleotides read TGTGCCAGTAGAGGGACGAACACTGAAGCTTTCTTT.

In regard to this clone: Other DNA sequences in this specimen translate into the identical CDR3. This sequence joins TRBV9 and TRBJ2-1, with D unclear. The germline V gene has CDR1 SGDLS and CDR2 YYNGEE. Trimming took 0 bases from V and 0 from J, leaving 10 bases between them. The CDR3 spans 16 residues. In DNA, the CDR3 is TGTGCCAGCAGCGTAGCGGGCACAAGCTCCTACAATGAGCAGTTCTTC. Its protein product is CASSVAGTSSYNEQFF.

The V gene is TRBV2, the J gene TRBJ1-2; possible D gene TRBD1, 5 bases. Germline-derived CDR1 and CDR2 are SNHLY and FYNNEI. The CDR3 length is 16 residues. The germline V and J ends were trimmed by 3 bases and 2 bases, with 16 bases remaining between them. In DNA form, the CDR3 reads TGTGCCAGCAGTGATAGGGGCAGGGCGTCCAACTATGGCTACACCTTC. This sequence encodes CASSDRGRASNYGYTF.

This chain joins TRBV30 and TRBJ2-7, with D perhaps matching TRBD2 (6 bases). V lost 5 bases to trimming and J lost 5 bases, with 10 bases between them. The CDR3 totals 11 residues. In germline, CDR1 is GTSNPN, CDR2 SVGIG (reference sequence). CDR3: CAWGGSDEQYF. DNA of the CDR3: TGTGCCTGGGGGGGGTCGGACGAGCAGTACTTC.

The CDR3 reads CASSQDSVRREYEQYF. CDR3 DNA sequence: TGCGCCAGCAGCCAAGATTCCGTGAGGCGAGAATACGAGCAGTACTTC. The genes are TRBV4-3 and TRBJ2-7; D not resolved. The germline CDR1 and CDR2 sequences are LGHNA and YSLEER. V was shortened by 0 bases and J by 4 bases, with 16 bases between the two germline ends. The CDR3 has 16 amino acids.

This chain links TRBV7-9 with TRBJ2-7, with TRBD2 as a possible D gene (5 bases). Deletions cut 6 bases from V and 3 bases from J, with 18 bases between. Germline V gene sequence: CDR1 SEHNR, CDR2 FQNEAQ (reference sequence). The CDR3 is 15 amino acids. CDR3 sequence (DNA): TGTGCCAGCAGTTCCACCATAGCGCGAGGCTACGAGCAGTACTTC. It specifies CASSSTIARGYEQYF.

The chain carries TRBV11-2 and TRBJ1-1; maybe TRBD1 (6 bases). V dropped 8 bases and J dropped 4 bases, with 17 bases sitting between them. The germline V gene encodes CDR1 SGHAT and CDR2 FQNNGV. The CDR3 is 14 amino acids. In nucleotides, the CDR3 is TGTGCCAGCGGCAGGGGAGAATGGGGCACTGAAGCTTTCTTT. Translating it yields CASGRGEWGTEAFF.